Given below is one TCR beta chain in context. The data belong to a study of blood T cell repertoires in COVID-19. Overall study context: PBMCs, B-cell-depleted T cells, or T cells provided the cDNA or gDNA that made up the material.

As processed by the authors: How many nucleated cells were present was estimated from reference gene primer amplification. Sequencing was performed with immunoSEQ multiplex PCR; in TCRdb, only in-frame clones are kept and a portion is missing. V, J and clone size were drawn from that table, and D and trimming were deduced from the DNA. This table has around 160,000 clones, roughly 90% appearing once. Trimming took off 5 bases at V and 4 bases at J, with 20 bases between the two ends. The CDR3 length is 16 residues. CDR1 SGHAT and CDR2 FQNNGV come from the germline V gene. The clonotype comes from a human donor in a cohort sampled during active COVID-19. Sequencing was done on a sample of peripheral blood. J is TRBJ1-1 and V is TRBV11-2, with a possible D match to TRBD1 (5 bases). The chain's CDR3 is CASSGHGNAGGTEAFF. CDR3 DNA: TGTGCCAGCAGCGGACACGGGAACGCGGGAGGCACTGAAGCTTTCTTT.